The 5 T cell receptor beta chains below come from one sample, sequenced in a study of regulatory T cells in long-lasting Graves disease (dated by TCRdb to the early 2020s). The library was made by multiplex PCR. The data were produced on an Illumina HiSeq 4000. iRepertoire HTBI primers and Arm-PCR amplification of CDR3 regions were used to construct TCR beta libraries. TCRdb ran its own pipeline on the public reads, namely fastp trimming at Q25 and MiXCR clone calling, and kept in-frame beta chains. Under each unique CDR3 protein, matching rows form one entry showing the most common genes and DNA. The sample includes roughly 520,000 distinct CDR3 sequences, with more than 10% observed a single time. Together, the top ten hold more than 8% of the sample. What this sample's time point label stands for: newly diagnosed GD, antithyroid drugs for less than 3 months. RNA was extracted from PBMCs in TRIzol for both TCR sequencing and RNA sequencing.

Another study also made use of these data, one on T cells in Graves' hyperthyroidism and ophthalmopathy.

The input for sequencing was peripheral blood mononuclear cells (PBMCs), taken at new diagnosis, from a patient treated with antithyroid drugs. These receptors were obtained from a woman in her thirties with Graves disease. Donor details come from another sample of the same person, matched by shared clones.

This clonotype appeared a few times. This chain links TRBV6-1 with TRBJ1-1; D unresolved. Per germline, CDR1 MNHNS and CDR2 SASEGT. Trimming left V 5 bases short and J 7 bases short, with 14 bases between. The CDR3 extends over 13 amino acids. CDR3 nucleotides: TGTGCCAGCAGTCGAACCGGTGATCTTGAAGCTTTCTTT. This encodes CASSRTGDLEAFF.

Ten or more counts support this clonotype. CDR3 amino acids: CASSSSDSSYEQYF. In nucleotides, the CDR3 is TGTGCCAGCTCATCCTCCGATAGCTCCTACGAGCAGTACTTC. The V gene is TRBV18, the J gene TRBJ2-7; no clear D gene. Germline V gives CDR1 KGHSH, CDR2 LQKENI. The CDR3 is 14 amino acids. V gave up 5 bases and J gave up 0 bases, with 11 bases separating them.

At least ten counts were recorded for this clonotype. CDR3 in amino acids: CASSSPHRRGTEAFF. The CDR3 coding sequence is TGTGCCAGCAGTTCCCCCCATCGAAGGGGGACTGAAGCTTTCTTT. This chain connects TRBV27 to TRBJ1-1, with TRBD1 as a possible D gene (6 bases). The CDR3 sequence is 15 residues long. Trimming pared 4 bases from V and 5 bases from J, leaving 17 bases between. Germline-derived CDR1 and CDR2 are MNHEY and SMNVEV (reference sequence).

About this clonotype: It may be a read error: a sequence one base away is much more abundant. The V call is TRBV5-1, the J call TRBJ2-3; no reliable D call. V was shortened by 1 base and J by 6 bases, with 12 bases between the two germline ends. The CDR3 extends over 14 amino acids. CDR1 and CDR2 from the germline V gene are SGHRS and YFSETQ. The CDR3 DNA sequence: TGCGCCAGCAGCTTGTCCGAGAATACCGATACGCAGTATTTT. Protein sequence: CASSLSENTDTQYF. Based on the CDR3 plus reference TRBV5-1 and TRBJ2-3, the full variable domain is KAGVTQTPRYLIKTRGQQVTLSCSPISGHRSVSWYQQTPGQGLQFLFEYFSETQRNKGNFPGRFSGRQFSNSRSEMNVSTLELGDSALYLCASSLSENTDTQYFGPGTRLTVL.

This clonotype has ten or more counts. The V call is TRBV10-3, the J call TRBJ2-1, with D tentatively TRBD2 (6 bases). V was clipped by 5 bases and J by 0 bases, with 11 bases between them. Germline assignment: CDR1 ENHRY and CDR2 SYGVKD. CDR3 size: 15 residues. The CDR3: CAISRGDSSYNEQFF. The CDR3 nucleotides are TGTGCCATCAGTCGCGGGGATAGCTCCTACAATGAGCAGTTCTTC.